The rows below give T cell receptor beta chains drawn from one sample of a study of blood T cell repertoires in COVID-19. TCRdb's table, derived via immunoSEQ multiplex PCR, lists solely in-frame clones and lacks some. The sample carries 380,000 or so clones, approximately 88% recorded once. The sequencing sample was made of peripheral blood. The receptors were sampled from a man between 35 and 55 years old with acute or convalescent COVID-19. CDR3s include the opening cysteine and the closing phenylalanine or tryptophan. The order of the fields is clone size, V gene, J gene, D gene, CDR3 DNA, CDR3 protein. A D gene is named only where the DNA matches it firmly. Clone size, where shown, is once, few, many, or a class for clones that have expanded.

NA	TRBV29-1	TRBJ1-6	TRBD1	TGCAGCGTTGGGACAGGGGCTAATAATTCACCCCTCCACTTT	CSVGTGANNSPLHF
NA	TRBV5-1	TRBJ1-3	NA	TGCGCCAGCAGCGGAGGCGTGGGCGGCACCATATATTTT	CASSGGVGGTIYF
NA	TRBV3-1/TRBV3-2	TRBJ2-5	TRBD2	TGTGCCAGCAGCCAGGGGGACGCCGGCGGGGGGCGGACCCAGTACTTC	CASSQGDAGGGRTQYF
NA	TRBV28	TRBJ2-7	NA	TGTGCCAGCACTTCATACCAGGGAAACTACGAGCAGTACTTC	CASTSYQGNYEQYF
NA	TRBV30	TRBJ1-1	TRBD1	TGTGCCTGGAGTCCTAAGGGACAGAGGGGAGCTTTCTTT	CAWSPKGQRGAFF
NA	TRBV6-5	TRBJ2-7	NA	TGTGCCAGCAGTCGTCTTCAGGGCTACGAGCAGTACTTC	CASSRLQGYEQYF
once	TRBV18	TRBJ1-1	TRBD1	TGTGCCAGCTCACCGGGGACAGGGGAAGAAGCTTTCTTT	CASSPGTGEEAFF
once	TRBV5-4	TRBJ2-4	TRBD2	TGTGCCAGCAGCCTGGGGCCGGGACTAGCGGGAGTTGGGGCCAAAAACATTCAGTACTTC	CASSLGPGLAGVGAKNIQYF
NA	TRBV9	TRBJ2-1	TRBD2	TGTGCCAGCAGCCCGGGACTAGCGGGGACCAATGAGCAGTTCTTC	CASSPGLAGTNEQFF
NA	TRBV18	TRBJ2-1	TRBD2	TGTGCCAGCTCATCCGCTAGCGGGGGTCACAATGAGCAGTTCTTC	CASSSASGGHNEQFF
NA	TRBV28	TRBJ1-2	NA	TGTGCCAGCAGTATTCCCAGGGTTCGAGGCTACACCTTC	CASSIPRVRGYTF
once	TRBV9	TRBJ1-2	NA	TGTGCCAGCAGCCTATACCAGGGAAGAGATGGCTACACCTTC	CASSLYQGRDGYTF